This T cell receptor beta chain was recovered during a study of graft-versus-host responses after intestinal transplantation. Study overall: Multivisceral, liver-intestinal, or isolated intestinal transplants were received by the recipients. Each patient got anti-thymocyte globulin induction, then tacrolimus and steroids for around three years.

TCRdb keeps only in-frame clones here, not all; method: immunoSEQ multiplex PCR. The table lists about 130,000 clones, about 90% of them singletons. Germline values: CDR1 SGHRS, CDR2 YFSETQ. Trimming stripped 7 bases from V and 4 bases from J, with 22 bases between. The CDR3 loop spans 16 amino acids. Study outcomes and limitations: GvH clones detected in recipient marrow included some appearing first in ileum or blood. Early post-transplant declines in HvG were associated with peak levels of circulating GvH clones.

Notes on this clone: Antigen specificity is unknown.

This clonotype originated in a human donor who received an intestinal transplant. The rearrangement joins TRBV5-1 to TRBJ2-3; perhaps TRBD1 as D (6 bases). Sample: unstimulated CD4+ T cells sorted from spleen or lymph node cells, taken before intestinal transplant. In DNA form, the CDR3 reads TGCGCCAGCCCCCGACAGTGGGACACCAGCCCAGATACGCAGTATTTT. Encoded protein: CASPRQWDTSPDTQYF. Full variable domain (rest looked up from reference TRBV5-1 and TRBJ2-3): KAGVTQTPRYLIKTRGQQVTLSCSPISGHRSVSWYQQTPGQGLQFLFEYFSETQRNKGNFPGRFSGRQFSNSRSEMNVSTLELGDSALYLCASPRQWDTSPDTQYFGPGTRLTVL.